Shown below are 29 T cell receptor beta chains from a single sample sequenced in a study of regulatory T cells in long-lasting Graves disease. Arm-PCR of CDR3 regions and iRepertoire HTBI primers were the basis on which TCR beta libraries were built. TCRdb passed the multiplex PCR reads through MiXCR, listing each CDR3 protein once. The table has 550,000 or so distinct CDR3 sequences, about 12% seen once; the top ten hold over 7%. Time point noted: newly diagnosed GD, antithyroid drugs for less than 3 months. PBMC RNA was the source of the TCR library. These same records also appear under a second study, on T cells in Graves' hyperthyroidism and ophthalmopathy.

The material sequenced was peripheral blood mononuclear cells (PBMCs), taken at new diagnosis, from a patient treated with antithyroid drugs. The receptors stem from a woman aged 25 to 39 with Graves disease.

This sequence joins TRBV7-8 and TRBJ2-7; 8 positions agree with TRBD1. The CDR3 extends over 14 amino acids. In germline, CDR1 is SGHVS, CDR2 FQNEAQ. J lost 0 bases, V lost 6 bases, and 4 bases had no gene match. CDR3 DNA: TGTGCCAGCAGGCCCGGGACAGGCTCCTACGAGCAGTACTTC. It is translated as CASRPGTGSYEQYF.

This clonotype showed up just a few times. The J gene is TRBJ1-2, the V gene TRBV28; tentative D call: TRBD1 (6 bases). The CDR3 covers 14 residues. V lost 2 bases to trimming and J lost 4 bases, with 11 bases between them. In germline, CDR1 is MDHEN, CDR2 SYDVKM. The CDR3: CASSLVQGTYGYTF. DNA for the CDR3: TGTGCCAGCAGTTTAGTGCAGGGGACCTATGGCTACACCTTC.

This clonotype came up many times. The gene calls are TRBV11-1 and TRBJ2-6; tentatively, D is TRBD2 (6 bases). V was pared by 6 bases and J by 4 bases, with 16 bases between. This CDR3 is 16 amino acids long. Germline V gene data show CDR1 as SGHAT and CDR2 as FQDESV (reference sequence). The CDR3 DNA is TGTGCCAGCAGTAAATCCGGGACTCGCGGGGCCAACGTCCTGACTTTC. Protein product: CASSKSGTRGANVLTF.

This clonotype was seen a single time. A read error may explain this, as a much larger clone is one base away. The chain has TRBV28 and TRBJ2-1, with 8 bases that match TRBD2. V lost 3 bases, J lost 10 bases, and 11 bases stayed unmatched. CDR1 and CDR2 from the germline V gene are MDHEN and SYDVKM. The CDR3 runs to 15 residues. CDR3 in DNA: TGTGCCAGCAGTTTCGTCGGGACTAGAGTCTACGAGCAGTTCTTC. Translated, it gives CASSFVGTRVYEQFF.

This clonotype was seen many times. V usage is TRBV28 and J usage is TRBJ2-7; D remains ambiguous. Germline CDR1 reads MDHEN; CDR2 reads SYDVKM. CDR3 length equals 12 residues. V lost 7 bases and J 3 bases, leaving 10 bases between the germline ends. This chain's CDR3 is CASNLEGYEQYF. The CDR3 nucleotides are TGTGCCAGCAACCTAGAAGGCTACGAGCAGTACTTC.

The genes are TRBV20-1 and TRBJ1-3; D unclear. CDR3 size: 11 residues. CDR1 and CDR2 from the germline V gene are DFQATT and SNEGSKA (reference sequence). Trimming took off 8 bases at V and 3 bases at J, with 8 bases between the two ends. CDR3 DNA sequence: TGCAGTCTTTCTGGTGGAAACACCATATATTTT. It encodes CSLSGGNTIYF.

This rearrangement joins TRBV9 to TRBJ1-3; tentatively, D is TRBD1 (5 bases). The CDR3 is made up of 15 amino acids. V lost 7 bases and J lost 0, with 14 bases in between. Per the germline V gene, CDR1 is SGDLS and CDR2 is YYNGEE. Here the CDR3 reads CASGGTPRSGNTIYF. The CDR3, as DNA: TGTGCCAGCGGGGGGACTCCTCGCTCTGGAAACACCATATATTTT.

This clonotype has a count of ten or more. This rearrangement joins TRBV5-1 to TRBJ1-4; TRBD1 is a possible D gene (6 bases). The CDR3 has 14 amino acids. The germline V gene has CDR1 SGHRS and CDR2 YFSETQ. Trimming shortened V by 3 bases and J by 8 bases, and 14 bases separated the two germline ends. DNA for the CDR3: TGCGCCAGCAGCTCTCAGGGGCGGTTCGAAAAACTGTTTTTT. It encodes CASSSQGRFEKLFF.

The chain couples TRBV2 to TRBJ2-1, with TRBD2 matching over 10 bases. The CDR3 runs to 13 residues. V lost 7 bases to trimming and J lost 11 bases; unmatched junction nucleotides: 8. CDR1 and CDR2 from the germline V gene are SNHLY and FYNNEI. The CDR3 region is CASMLASGGKQFF. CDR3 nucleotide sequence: TGTGCCAGCATGCTCGCTAGCGGGGGCAAGCAGTTCTTC.

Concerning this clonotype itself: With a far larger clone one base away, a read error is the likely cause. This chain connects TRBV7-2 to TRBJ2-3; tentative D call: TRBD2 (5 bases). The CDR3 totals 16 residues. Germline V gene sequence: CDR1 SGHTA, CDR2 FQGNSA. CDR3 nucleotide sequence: TGTGCCAGCAGCTTAGAGATAGCGAGCAGCACAGATACGAAGTATTTT. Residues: CASSLEIASSTDTKYF.

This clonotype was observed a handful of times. The CDR3 here is CASSYSRGGTQETQYF. The CDR3, as DNA: TGTGCCAGCAGTTACTCGAGGGGGGGCACCCAAGAGACCCAGTACTTC. The gene calls are TRBV6-6 and TRBJ2-5, with D maybe TRBD2 (7 bases). Germline V lookup: CDR1 MNHNY, CDR2 SVGAGI (reference sequence). Trimming removed 0 bases at V and 1 base at J, with 12 bases between. This CDR3 is 16 amino acids long.

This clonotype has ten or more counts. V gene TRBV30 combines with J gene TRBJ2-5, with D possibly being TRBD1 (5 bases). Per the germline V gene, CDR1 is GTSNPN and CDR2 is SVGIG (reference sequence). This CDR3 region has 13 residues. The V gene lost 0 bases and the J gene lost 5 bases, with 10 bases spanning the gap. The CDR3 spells CAWSVGAYETQYF. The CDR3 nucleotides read TGTGCCTGGAGTGTAGGGGCTTATGAGACCCAGTACTTC. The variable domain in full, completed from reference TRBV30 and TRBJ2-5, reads SQTIHQWPATLVQPVGSPLSLECTVEGTSNPNLYWYRQAAGRGLQLLFYSVGIGQISSEVPQNLSASRPQDRQFILSSKKLLLSDSGFYLCAWSVGAYETQYFGPGTRLLVL.

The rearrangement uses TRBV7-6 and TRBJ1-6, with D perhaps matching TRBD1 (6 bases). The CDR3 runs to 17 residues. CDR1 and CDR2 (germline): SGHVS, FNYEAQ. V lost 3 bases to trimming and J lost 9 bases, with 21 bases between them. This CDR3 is CASSFKPPGARSSPLHF. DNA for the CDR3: TGTGCCAGCAGCTTTAAGCCTCCGGGGGCGCGCAGTTCACCCCTCCACTTT.

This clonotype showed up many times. CDR3 protein: CASSEKGASRYEQYF. In DNA, the CDR3 is TGTGCCAGCAGCGAAAAGGGGGCAAGCCGGTACGAGCAGTACTTC. V is TRBV11-2 and J is TRBJ2-7, with 7 bases identical to TRBD1. The CDR3 contains 15 residues. Germline V CDR1 and CDR2: SGHAT, FQNNGV. Unmatched junction bases numbered 11, after V lost 5 bases and J lost 4 bases.

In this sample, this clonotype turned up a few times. The chain's CDR3 is CASSTGDRGYEQYF. The DNA of the CDR3 is TGTGCCAGCAGTACCGGGGACAGGGGTTACGAGCAGTACTTC. The chain uses TRBV6-1 and TRBJ2-7; 10 bases are shared with TRBD1. This CDR3 contains 14 residues. The germline CDR1 and CDR2 sequences are MNHNS and SASEGT. The junction had 5 bases not matched to a gene; V was cut back by 5 bases and J by 4 bases.

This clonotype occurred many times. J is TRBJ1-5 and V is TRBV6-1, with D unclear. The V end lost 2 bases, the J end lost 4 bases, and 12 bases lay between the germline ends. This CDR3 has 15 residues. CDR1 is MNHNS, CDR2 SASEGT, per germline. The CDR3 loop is CASSESRAGNQPQHF. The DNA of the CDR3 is TGTGCCAGCAGTGAATCGCGTGCAGGTAATCAGCCCCAGCATTTT.

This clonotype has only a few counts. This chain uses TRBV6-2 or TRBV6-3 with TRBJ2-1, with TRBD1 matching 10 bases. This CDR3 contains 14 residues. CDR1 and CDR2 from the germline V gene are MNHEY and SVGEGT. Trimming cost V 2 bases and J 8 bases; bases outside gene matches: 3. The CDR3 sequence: CASSYGTGVYEQFF. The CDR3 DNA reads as TGTGCCAGCAGTTACGGGACAGGGGTCTATGAGCAGTTCTTC.

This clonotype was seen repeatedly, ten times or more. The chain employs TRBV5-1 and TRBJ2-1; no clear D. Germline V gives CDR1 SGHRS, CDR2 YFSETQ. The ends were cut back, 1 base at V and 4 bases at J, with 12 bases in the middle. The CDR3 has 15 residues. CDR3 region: CASSLITSRYNEQFF. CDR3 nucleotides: TGCGCCAGCAGCTTGATTACCTCCCGGTACAATGAGCAGTTCTTC.

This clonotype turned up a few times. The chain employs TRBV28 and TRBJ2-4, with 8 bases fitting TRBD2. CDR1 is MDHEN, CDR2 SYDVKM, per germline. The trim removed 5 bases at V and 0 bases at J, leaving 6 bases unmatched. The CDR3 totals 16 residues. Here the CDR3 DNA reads TGTGCCAGCAGTCGCGCGGGAGGCGGAGCCAAAAACATTCAGTACTTC. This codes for CASSRAGGGAKNIQYF.

CDR3: CSARDPSNPAYNEQFF. CDR3 coding DNA: TGCAGTGCTAGAGACCCGTCCAACCCCGCCTACAATGAGCAGTTCTTC. The gene calls are TRBV20-1 and TRBJ2-1; D unclear. With 0 bases removed from V and 2 bases from J, the gap between germline ends came to 14 bases. This CDR3 has 16 residues. Germline V lookup: CDR1 DFQATT, CDR2 SNEGSKA (reference sequence).

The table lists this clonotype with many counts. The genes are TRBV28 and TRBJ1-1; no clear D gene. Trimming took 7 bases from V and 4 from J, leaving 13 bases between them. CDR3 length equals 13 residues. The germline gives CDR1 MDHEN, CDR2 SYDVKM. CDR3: CASTPPDLTEAFF. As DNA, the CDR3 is TGTGCCAGCACCCCGCCCGATCTCACTGAAGCTTTCTTT. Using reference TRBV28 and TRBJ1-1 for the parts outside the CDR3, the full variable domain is DVKVTQSSRYLVKRTGEKVFLECVQDMDHENMFWYRQDPGLGLRLIYFSYDVKMKEKGDIPEGYSVSREKKERFSLILESASTNQTSMYLCASTPPDLTEAFFGQGTRLTVV.

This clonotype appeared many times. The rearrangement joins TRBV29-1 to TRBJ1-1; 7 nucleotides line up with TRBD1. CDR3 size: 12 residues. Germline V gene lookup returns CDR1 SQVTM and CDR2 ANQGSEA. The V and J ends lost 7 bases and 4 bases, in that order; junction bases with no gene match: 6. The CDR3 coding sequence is TGCAGCGCCCGGACAGGAGGCACTGAAGCTTTCTTT. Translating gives CSARTGGTEAFF.

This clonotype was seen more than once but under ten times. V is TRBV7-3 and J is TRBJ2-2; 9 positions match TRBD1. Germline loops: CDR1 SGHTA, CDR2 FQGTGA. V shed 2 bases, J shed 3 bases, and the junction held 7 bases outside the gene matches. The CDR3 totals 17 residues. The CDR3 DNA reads TGTGCCAGCAGCTTAGTCGGTTGGACAGGGGACACCGGGGAGCTGTTTTTT. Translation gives CASSLVGWTGDTGELFF.

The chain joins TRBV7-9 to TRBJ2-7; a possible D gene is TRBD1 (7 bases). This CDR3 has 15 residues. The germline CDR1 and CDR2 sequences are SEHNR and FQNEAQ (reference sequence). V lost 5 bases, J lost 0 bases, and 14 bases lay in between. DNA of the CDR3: TGTGCCAGCAGCAAGGAGGGACAGCCCTCCTACGAGCAGTACTTC. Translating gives CASSKEGQPSYEQYF.

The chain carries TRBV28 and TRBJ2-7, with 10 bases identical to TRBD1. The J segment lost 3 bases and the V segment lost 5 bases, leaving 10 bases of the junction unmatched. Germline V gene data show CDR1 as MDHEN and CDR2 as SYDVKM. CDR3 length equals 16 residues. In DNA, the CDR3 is TGTGCCAGCAGTCCAGGGACAGGGGAAAAGGGCTACGAGCAGTACTTC. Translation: CASSPGTGEKGYEQYF.

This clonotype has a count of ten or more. CDR3 residues: CASSFTTSGSLYEQFF. The DNA for the CDR3 is TGTGCCAGCAGCTTTACGACTAGCGGGAGTCTTTATGAGCAGTTCTTC. This sequence joins TRBV2 and TRBJ2-1; 12 nucleotides line up with TRBD2. The germline CDR1 and CDR2 sequences are SNHLY and FYNNEI. Unmatched junction bases numbered 11, after V lost 6 bases and J lost 8 bases. The CDR3 is 16 amino acids.

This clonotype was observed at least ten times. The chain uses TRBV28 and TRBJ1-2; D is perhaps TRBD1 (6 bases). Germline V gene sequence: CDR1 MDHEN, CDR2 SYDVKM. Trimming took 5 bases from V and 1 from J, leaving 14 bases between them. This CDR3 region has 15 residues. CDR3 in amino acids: CASSQLGTLNYGYTF. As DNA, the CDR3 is TGTGCCAGCAGTCAGCTCGGGACACTTAACTATGGCTACACCTTC.

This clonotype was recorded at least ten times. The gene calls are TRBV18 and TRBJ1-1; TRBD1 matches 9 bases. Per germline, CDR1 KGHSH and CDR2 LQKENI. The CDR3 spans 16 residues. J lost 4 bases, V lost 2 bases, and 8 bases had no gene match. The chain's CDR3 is CASSPRDRVIGTEAFF. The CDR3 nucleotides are TGTGCCAGCTCACCAAGGGACAGGGTAATAGGCACTGAAGCTTTCTTT.

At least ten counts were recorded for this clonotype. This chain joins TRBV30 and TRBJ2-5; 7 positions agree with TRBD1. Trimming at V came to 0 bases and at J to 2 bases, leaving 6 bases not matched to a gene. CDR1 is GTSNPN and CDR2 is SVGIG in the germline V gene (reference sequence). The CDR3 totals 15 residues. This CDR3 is CAWSVLRGLQETQYF. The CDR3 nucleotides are TGTGCCTGGAGTGTACTGAGGGGGCTTCAAGAGACCCAGTACTTC.